Here is one T cell receptor (beta chain) with its context. The antigen it binds to is not known. A junction boundary mismatches the germline segment, possibly from a read error. The germline V gene (reference sequence) provides CDR1 SGHNT and CDR2 YYREEE. Taken from cysteine to phenylalanine, the CDR3 has 16 residues. Of the read, only the CDR3 DNA is kept; its 48 bases are in frame from base 1. The data derive from a study of long-term antiretroviral therapy in people with HIV (dated 2022 in TCRdb). The study in broad terms: The earliest samples were collected roughly a decade before the 2015 WHO recommendation for immediate ART, at a time when ART was usually postponed until CD4 counts fell. This retrospective serial study examined whether starting ART and sustained HIV suppression were associated with changes in the composition and diversity of the TRB repertoire in peripheral blood. A total of fewer than 200 cryopreserved PBMC samples were contributed to the cohort by 30 adults with confirmed HIV infection, with samples collected serially over a mean of 6 years (range 1-12). Of the approximately 30 participants with HIV, roughly twelve were female. No cross-contamination during QIAcube processing turned up in test extractions that ran a monoclonal T-cell line alongside 30 or so polyclonal samples.

Sequencing of the TRB variable region was done with the immunoSEQ hsTCRB v3.0 assay at survey level resolution. The target sequencing depth for TRB was 40,000-50,000 T-cell genomes per sample. Pooled TRB libraries were sequenced on an Illumina MiSeq with a v3 150-cycle kit. The original pipeline was this. Repertoire analysis was run in R within a reproducible Nextflow workflow that covered QC, data transformation and analysis. Custom analyses were implemented in LymphoSeq2, an R package for AIRR-Seq data exploration. After excluding several samples that yielded fewer than 5000 total TRB sequences, approximately 180 HIV repertoires remained for analysis. Among the 170 to 200 HIV repertoires that were kept, around 60 were collected before ART initiation and 120 to 140 were collected after ART initiation. Repertoires were downsampled to 5000 TRB nucleotide sequences, with summary statistics averaged over 100 downsampling iterations. The analysis kept only TRB sequences whose CDR3 regions were at least seven amino acids long. Diversity was measured with a Shannon entropy-derived clonality score and the Gini coefficient. In repertoire networks, the top 5000 CDR3 amino acid sequences were linked whenever an edit distance of one separated two sequences. Antigen specificity groups and MHC restriction were predicted for TRB CDR3 amino acid sequences with GLIPH2. To flag known CMV, EBV, HIV or tissue antigen associations, CDR3 amino acid sequences were matched against VDJdb and McPAS-TCR. Pre-ART, post-ART and control groups were compared with Wilcoxon signed-rank tests and Holm-Bonferroni correction. TCRdb limited this immuneACCESS table to in-frame rearrangements with V and J called. A share of clones is missing; checked studies link under half to unresolved V genes, and the rest is unexplained. V, J and clone size were drawn from that table, and D and trimming were deduced from the DNA. For this sample the table gives about 28,000 clones, of which roughly 94% were detected only once. About 3.1% of the sample is taken by the ten largest.

The paper as a whole reports these results and caveats: Since PBMC availability was limited, sequencing covered only the TCR beta chain, with no alpha chain pairing. Expanded TRB clones identified before ART initiation dominated the repertoire across all time points, though the dominance fluctuated and decreased in many PLHIV after ART. Unsorted PBMC were profiled instead of sorted CD4+ and CD8+ T cells because pre-ART samples had limited cell numbers. The samples span the years 2004 to 2017, and the ART regimens used at that time may not be as effective as current regimens. HIV repertoires had narrower CDR3 length ranges than controls, and the network structure suggested an antigen-experienced repertoire that shifted only slightly toward naive after ART. No data were available on ART adherence, viral resistance or therapy changes, limiting inferences about post-ART repertoire changes. ART initiation was associated with a significant increase in TRB diversity, but diversity stayed significantly below transplant donor controls even after long-term ART.

Participants were included only if at least one PBMC sample before ART initiation and at least two post-ART samples were available. All participants with HIV were treated in the United States of America. Before DNA extraction, cryopreserved samples of about 0.95-10 million PBMC were thawed and washed. At the time of the earliest PBMC sample for each participant with HIV, ages ranged from about 20 to 55 years. PBMC samples were contributed by each participant from 1-4 timepoints before ART initiation and 2-8 timepoints after ART initiation, with a median of 7 samples. For every participant, serial HIV viral load, CD4+ T-cell count, ART history and demographic data were obtained. Genomic DNA was extracted from unsorted PBMC with a Qiagen kit on a QIAcube, with processing performed in batches of 12 samples.

The sample here was unsorted PBMCs, taken 5.3 years after starting antiretroviral therapy. The receptor was isolated from a man aged 45-60 years with HIV. The chain is made from TRBV5-4 and TRBJ2-5; no D segment can be confidently identified. The sequenced DNA is TGCGCCAGCAGCCAAGATTCGTCGGCGGTCCAAGAGACCCAGTACTTC. Its protein reads: CASSQDSSAVQETQYF.